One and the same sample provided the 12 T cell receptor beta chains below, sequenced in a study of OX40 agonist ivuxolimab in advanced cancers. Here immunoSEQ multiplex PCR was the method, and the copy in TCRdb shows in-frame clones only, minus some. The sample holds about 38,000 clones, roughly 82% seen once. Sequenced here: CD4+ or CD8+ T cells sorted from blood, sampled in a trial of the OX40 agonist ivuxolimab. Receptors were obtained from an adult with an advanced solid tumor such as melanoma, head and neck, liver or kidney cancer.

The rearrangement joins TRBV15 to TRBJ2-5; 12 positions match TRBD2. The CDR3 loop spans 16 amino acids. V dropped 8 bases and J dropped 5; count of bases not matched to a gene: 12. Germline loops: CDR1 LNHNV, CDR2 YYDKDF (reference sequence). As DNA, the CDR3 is TGTGCCACCCGACCCGGACTAGCGGGAAAGGGTGAGACCCAGTACTTC. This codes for CATRPGLAGKGETQYF.

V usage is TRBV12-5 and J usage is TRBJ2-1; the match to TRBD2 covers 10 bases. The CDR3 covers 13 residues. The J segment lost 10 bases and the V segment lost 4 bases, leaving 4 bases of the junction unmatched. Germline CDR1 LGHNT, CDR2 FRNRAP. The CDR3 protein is CASGSIAGGEQFF. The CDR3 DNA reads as TGTGCTAGTGGTTCAATAGCGGGGGGAGAGCAGTTCTTC. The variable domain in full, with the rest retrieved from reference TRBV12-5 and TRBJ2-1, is DARVTQTPRHKVTEMGQEVTMRCQPILGHNTVFWYRQTMMQGLELLAYFRNRAPLDDSGMPKDRFSAEMPDATLATLKIQPSEPRDSAVYFCASGSIAGGEQFFGPGTRLTVL.

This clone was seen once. The CDR3 loop is CASSLLVLGQGARSNQPQHF. The CDR3 nucleotides read TGTGCCAGCAGTTTATTAGTTCTGGGACAGGGGGCGAGAAGCAATCAGCCCCAGCATTTT. V gene TRBV28 combines with J gene TRBJ1-5, with 12 bases identical to TRBD1. Trimming took 1 base from V and 1 from J; bases not matched to a gene: 11. Germline V gene data show CDR1 as MDHEN and CDR2 as SYDVKM. This CDR3 contains 20 residues. Full variable domain (missing parts from reference TRBV28 and TRBJ1-5): DVKVTQSSRYLVKRTGEKVFLECVQDMDHENMFWYRQDPGLGLRLIYFSYDVKMKEKGDIPEGYSVSREKKERFSLILESASTNQTSMYLCASSLLVLGQGARSNQPQHFGDGTRLSIL.

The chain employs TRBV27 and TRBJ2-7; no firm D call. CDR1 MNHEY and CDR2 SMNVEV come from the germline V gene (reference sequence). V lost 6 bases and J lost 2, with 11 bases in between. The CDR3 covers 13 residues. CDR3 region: CASSPVGPYEQYF. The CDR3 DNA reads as TGTGCCAGCAGCCCGGTTGGCCCCTACGAGCAGTACTTC.

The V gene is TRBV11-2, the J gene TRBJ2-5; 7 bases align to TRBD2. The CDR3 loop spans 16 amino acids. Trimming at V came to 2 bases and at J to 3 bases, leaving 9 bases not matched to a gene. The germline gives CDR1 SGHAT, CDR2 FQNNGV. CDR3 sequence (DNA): TGTGCCAGCAGCTTATTTGTCGGACTAGAGAAAGAGACCCAGTACTTC. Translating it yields CASSLFVGLEKETQYF.

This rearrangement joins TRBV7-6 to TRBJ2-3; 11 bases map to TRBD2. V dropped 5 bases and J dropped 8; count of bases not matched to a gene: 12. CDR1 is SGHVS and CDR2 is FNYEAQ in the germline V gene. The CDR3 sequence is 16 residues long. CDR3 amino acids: CASSGTTSGAGGTQYF. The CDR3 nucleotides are TGTGCCAGCAGCGGTACGACTAGCGGGGCGGGGGGTACGCAGTATTTT.

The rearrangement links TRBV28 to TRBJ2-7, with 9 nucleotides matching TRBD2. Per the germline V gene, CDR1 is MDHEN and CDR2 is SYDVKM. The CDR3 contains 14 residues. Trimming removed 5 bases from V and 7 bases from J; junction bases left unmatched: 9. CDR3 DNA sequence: TGTGCCAGCAGTCCCTTGACTAGCGGATGGGAGCAGTACTTC. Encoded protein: CASSPLTSGWEQYF.

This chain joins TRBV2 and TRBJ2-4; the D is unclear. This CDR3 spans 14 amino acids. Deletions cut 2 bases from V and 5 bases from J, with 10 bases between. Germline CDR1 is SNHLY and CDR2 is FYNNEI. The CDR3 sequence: CASSESGRQNIQYF. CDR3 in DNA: TGTGCCAGCAGTGAATCTGGCCGTCAAAACATTCAGTACTTC.

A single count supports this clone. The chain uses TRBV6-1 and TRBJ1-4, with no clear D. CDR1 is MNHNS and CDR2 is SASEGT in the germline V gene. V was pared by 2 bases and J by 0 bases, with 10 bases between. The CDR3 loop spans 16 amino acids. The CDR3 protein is CASSELRGTTNEKLFF. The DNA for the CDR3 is TGTGCCAGCAGTGAATTGCGGGGAACAACTAATGAAAAACTGTTTTTT.

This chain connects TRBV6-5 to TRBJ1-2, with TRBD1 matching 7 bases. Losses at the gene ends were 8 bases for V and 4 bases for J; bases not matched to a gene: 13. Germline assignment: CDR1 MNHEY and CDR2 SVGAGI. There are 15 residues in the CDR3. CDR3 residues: CASRPGGPGGYGYTF. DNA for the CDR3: TGTGCCAGCCGGCCAGGGGGACCTGGCGGCTATGGCTACACCTTC.

CDR3: CASSAFTGTDGEKLFF. The CDR3 nucleotides are TGCGCCAGCAGTGCTTTTACAGGCACCGATGGAGAAAAACTGTTTTTT. The gene calls are TRBV10-2 and TRBJ1-4, with D possibly TRBD1 on 5 matching bases. The CDR3 consists of 16 residues. Deletions cut 4 bases from V and 8 bases from J, with 20 bases between. CDR1 is WSHSY, CDR2 SAAADI, per germline.

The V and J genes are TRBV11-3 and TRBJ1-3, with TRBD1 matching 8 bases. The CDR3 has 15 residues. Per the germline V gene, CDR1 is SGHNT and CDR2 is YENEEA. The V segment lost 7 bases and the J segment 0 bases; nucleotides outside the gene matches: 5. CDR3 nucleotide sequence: TGTGCCAGCACCCTGGGACAGGTCTCTGGAAACACCATATATTTT. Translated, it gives CASTLGQVSGNTIYF.